This is a list of T cell receptor beta chains from one sample in a study of blood T cell repertoires in COVID-19. Only in-frame clones appear in the TCRdb table, and some are missing; sequencing was by immunoSEQ multiplex PCR. The sample gives roughly 320,000 clones, approximately 90% of which show up once; approximately 6.5% is in the top ten. Sequencing was done on a sample of peripheral blood. Receptor source: a woman aged 50 to 60 with COVID-19, enrolled during active disease. CDR3s include the opening cysteine and the closing phenylalanine or tryptophan. D genes are given only for firm matches. The size entry is marked missing in some rows and otherwise reads once, few, many or a size class.

TRBJ2-7 | TRBV7-3 | few | TRBD1 | CASSPGGTGTYEQYF | TGTGCCAGCAGCCCCGGTGGGACAGGCACCTACGAGCAGTACTTC
TRBJ2-2 | TRBV6-2/TRBV6-3 | . | TRBD2 | CASSPGTSGRRNTGELFF | TGTGCCAGCAGTCCCGGGACTAGCGGGAGGAGGAACACCGGGGAGCTGTTTTTT
TRBJ1-3 | TRBV18 | . | . | CASSPPGRGSTSGNTIYF | TGTGCCAGCTCACCACCGGGCAGGGGCTCAACCTCTGGAAACACCATATATTTT
TRBJ1-2 | TRBV6-5 | . | TRBD1 | CASSLTGGYGYTF | TGTGCCAGCAGTTTAACAGGGGGCTATGGCTACACCTTC
TRBJ1-1 | TRBV7-2 | . | . | CASSEMRGNTEAFF | TGTGCCAGCAGCGAGATGAGAGGAAACACTGAAGCTTTCTTT
TRBJ2-1 | TRBV7-6 | . | . | CASSPLEHRWKETYNEQFF | TGTGCCAGCAGCCCACTGGAGCACCGGTGGAAAGAGACCTACAATGAGCAGTTCTTC
TRBJ1-4 | TRBV6-1 | . | . | CASSEAQGSYEKLFF | TGTGCCAGCAGTGAAGCGCAGGGTTCGTATGAAAAACTGTTTTTT
TRBJ2-7 | TRBV9 | . | TRBD2 | CASSVAGTSSYEQYF | TGTGCCAGCAGCGTAGCCGGGACTAGCTCCTACGAGCAGTACTTC
TRBJ1-5 | TRBV3-1/TRBV3-2 | . | . | CASSQGSEYSNQPQHF | TGTGCCAGCAGCCAAGGGTCGGAGTATAGCAATCAGCCCCAGCATTTT
TRBJ1-6 | TRBV25-1 | . | . | CASVIHRDNSPLHF | TGTGCCAGCGTTATCCACAGGGATAATTCACCCCTCCACTTT
TRBJ2-2 | TRBV9 | . | . | CASSVEAGLNTGELFF | TGTGCCAGCAGCGTAGAGGCGGGATTGAACACCGGGGAGCTGTTTTTT
TRBJ2-1 | TRBV19 | once | TRBD2 | CATSGYNEQFF | TGTGCCACTAGCGGCTACAATGAGCAGTTCTTC
TRBJ2-1 | TRBV27 | . | TRBD2 | CASSLQLAGDEQFF | TGTGCCAGCAGTTTACAACTAGCGGGGGATGAGCAGTTCTTC
TRBJ1-1 | TRBV15 | . | . | CATRSGQHANTEAFF | TGTGCCACCAGAAGCGGACAGCACGCAAACACTGAAGCTTTCTTT
TRBJ2-7 | TRBV4-2 | . | TRBD1 | CASSHTTGGSYEQYF | TGTGCCAGCAGCCACACGACAGGGGGGTCCTACGAGCAGTACTTC
TRBJ2-1 | TRBV21-1 | . | . | CASSKCRVRENEQFF | TGTGCCAGCAGCAAATGCAGGGTTAGAGAAAATGAGCAGTTCTTC
TRBJ1-1 | TRBV5-4 | once | TRBD1 | CASSPPDRVVEAFF | TGTGCCAGCAGTCCTCCCGACAGGGTCGTTGAAGCTTTCTTT
TRBJ1-2 | TRBV7-2 | . | . | CASSLAPGENYGYTF | TGTGCCAGCAGCTTAGCGCCGGGGGAAAACTATGGCTACACCTTC
TRBJ1-3 | TRBV7-2 | . | TRBD1 | CASSRRTGSGNTIYF | TGTGCCAGCAGCCGCAGGACAGGGTCCGGAAACACCATATATTTT
TRBJ2-3 | TRBV4-1 | . | TRBD2 | CASRLDAGTSGSMQYF | TGCGCCAGCAGACTTGATGCCGGGACTAGCGGGAGTATGCAGTATTTT
TRBJ2-3 | TRBV10-2 | . | . | CASSEPTQGRTDTQYF | TGCGCCAGCAGTGAGCCCACACAGGGTCGCACAGATACGCAGTATTTT
TRBJ1-1 | TRBV1 | . | . | CTSSQDPGQGLNTEAFF | TGCACCAGCAGCCAAGATCCGGGACAGGGATTGAACACTGAAGCTTTCTTT
TRBJ2-7 | TRBV6-6 | . | . | CASSTTSEQYF | TGTGCCAGCAGTACAACTAGCGAGCAGTACTTC
TRBJ1-2 | TRBV19 | . | TRBD1 | CASSLTGTGRNGYTF | TGTGCCAGTAGTTTAACCGGGACAGGGCGGAATGGCTACACCTTC
TRBJ2-3 | TRBV7-9 | . | TRBD2 | CASSLAGPSGSTDTQYF | TGTGCCAGCAGCTTAGCCGGGCCTAGCGGGAGCACAGATACGCAGTATTTT
TRBJ2-1 | TRBV19 | . | TRBD2 | CASSSPGLAGLYNEQFF | TGTGCCAGCTCATCTCCGGGACTAGCGGGGCTTTACAATGAGCAGTTCTTC
TRBJ2-1 | TRBV11-2 | . | TRBD2 | CASSTTSGSTHEQFF | TGTGCCAGCAGCACCACTAGCGGGAGTACCCATGAGCAGTTCTTC
TRBJ2-3 | TRBV28 | . | TRBD1 | CASNLQGASTDTQYF | TGTGCCAGCAACCTACAGGGGGCGAGCACAGATACGCAGTATTTT
TRBJ2-5 | TRBV29-1 | once | TRBD1 | CSVVEGQQKFQETQYF | TGCAGCGTTGTCGAGGGACAGCAGAAATTTCAAGAGACCCAGTACTTC
TRBJ1-1 | TRBV27 | once | . | CASTIRGPTDTEAFF | TGTGCCAGCACCATCAGGGGACCAACGGACACTGAAGCTTTCTTT
TRBJ2-6 | TRBV19 | . | . | CASSPRRDSGANVLTF | TGTGCCAGTAGTCCTAGGAGAGATTCTGGGGCCAACGTCCTGACTTTC
TRBJ1-6 | TRBV6-5 | . | TRBD1 | CASSRDRVSPLHF | TGTGCCAGCAGTAGGGACAGGGTCTCACCCCTCCACTTT
TRBJ2-1 | TRBV7-3 | . | TRBD2 | CASSLRSSGYNEQFF | TGTGCCAGCAGCTTAAGATCTAGCGGATACAATGAGCAGTTCTTC
TRBJ2-7 | TRBV19 | . | TRBD1 | CASQDTGGREQYF | TGTGCCAGTCAGGATACAGGGGGCCGCGAGCAGTACTTC
TRBJ1-2 | TRBV30 | . | . | CAWSGGRGVYGYTF | TGTGCCTGGAGTGGAGGACGGGGAGTATATGGCTACACCTTC
TRBJ2-7 | TRBV6-1 | few | . | CASSEGWTASYEQYF | TGTGCCAGCAGTGAAGGATGGACAGCATCCTACGAGCAGTACTTC
TRBJ2-7 | TRBV7-6 | . | . | CASSSGEGRSYEQYF | TGTGCCAGCAGCTCCGGTGAAGGGAGGAGTTACGAGCAGTACTTC
TRBJ1-1 | TRBV27 | once | TRBD1 | CASSAQGANTEAFF | TGTGCCAGCAGTGCACAGGGGGCGAACACTGAAGCTTTCTTT
TRBJ1-2 | TRBV7-9 | . | TRBD1 | CASSPAGQGWHGYTF | TGTGCCAGCAGTCCAGCGGGACAGGGGTGGCATGGCTACACCTTC
TRBJ2-7 | TRBV30 | . | . | CAYTRDPPYEQYF | TGTGCCTATACGCGGGACCCGCCCTACGAGCAGTACTTC
TRBJ2-1 | TRBV7-8 | . | TRBD2 | CASSLIYGLAGSYNEQFF | TGTGCCAGCAGCTTAATTTATGGACTAGCGGGTTCCTACAATGAGCAGTTCTTC
TRBJ2-3 | TRBV2 | . | TRBD2 | CASGQKKVAGVTDTQYF | TGTGCCAGCGGTCAAAAGAAGGTAGCGGGAGTCACAGATACGCAGTATTTT
TRBJ2-1 | TRBV19 | . | TRBD2 | CASRESGRGNEQFF | TGTGCCAGTAGAGAGAGCGGGAGGGGCAATGAGCAGTTCTTC
TRBJ1-2 | TRBV4-2 | . | TRBD1 | CASSQETSRNRGLSYTF | TGTGCCAGCAGCCAAGAGACGTCACGTAACAGGGGGCTTAGCTACACCTTC
TRBJ1-1 | TRBV7-2 | . | . | CASSSPPPINTEAFF | TGTGCCAGCAGCTCACCGCCACCTATAAACACTGAAGCTTTCTTT
TRBJ2-1 | TRBV2 | . | . | CASREDEAKSQFF | TGTGCCAGCAGGGAGGACGAGGCGAAATCGCAGTTCTTC
TRBJ2-2 | TRBV18 | few | . | CASSPLAGSNTGELFF | TGTGCCAGCTCACCCCTCGCGGGGTCGAACACCGGGGAGCTGTTTTTT
TRBJ2-3 | TRBV6-6 | . | . | CASTRDSTDTQYF | TGTGCCAGCACCCGGGACTCCACAGATACGCAGTATTTT
TRBJ1-1 | TRBV10-3 | . | TRBD1 | CAISGGTGGVEAFF | TGTGCCATCAGTGGGGGGACAGGGGGCGTAGAAGCTTTCTTT
TRBJ1-6 | TRBV2 | . | TRBD1 | CASSGTGGLSYNSPLHF | TGTGCCAGCAGTGGGACAGGGGGTTTATCCTATAATTCACCCCTCCACTTT
TRBJ2-1 | TRBV6-5 | . | TRBD1 | CASDRDKYNEQFF | TGTGCCAGCGACAGGGACAAATACAATGAGCAGTTCTTC
TRBJ1-5 | TRBV6-5 | once | . | CASSPDHRVNQPQHF | TGTGCCAGCAGTCCCGATCACAGGGTGAATCAGCCCCAGCATTTT
TRBJ1-2 | TRBV5-1 | once | . | CASSADPGGAGGYTF | TGCGCCAGCAGCGCGGACCCGGGAGGGGCCGGCGGCTACACCTTC
TRBJ2-3 | TRBV30 | . | TRBD2 | CAWSPLAGGQDTQYF | TGTGCCTGGAGTCCACTAGCGGGAGGGCAAGATACGCAGTATTTT
TRBJ2-3 | TRBV3-1/TRBV3-2 | . | TRBD2 | CASTRLAGGTDTQYF | TGTGCCAGCACCCGACTAGCGGGAGGCACAGATACGCAGTATTTT
TRBJ2-2 | TRBV7-9 | . | . | CASSFITGELFF | TGTGCCAGCAGCTTTATCACCGGGGAGCTGTTTTTT